The 27 T cell receptor beta chains in this list originate from one sample, sequenced in a study of T cells in Graves' hyperthyroidism and ophthalmopathy. The TCR beta CDR3 regions underwent amplification using RNA transcripts as the source. RT-PCR in the first round (using the HTBI primer set) targeted the TCR CDR3. MiXCR, applied by TCRdb to the multiplex PCR reads, yields one record per CDR3 protein. The sample includes more than 500,000 distinct CDR3 sequences, 12% to 15% of them seen just once. The sequenced sample was blood. The receptors here all came from a woman aged 40 to 50 with Graves' hyperthyroidism.

In the case of this clonotype: Sequence at one end of the junction differs from germline and may be a read error. This chain connects TRBV7-3 to TRBJ2-1, with 7 bases identical to TRBD1. The germline CDR1 and CDR2 sequences are SGHTA and FQGTGA. The length of the CDR3 is 15 residues. The CDR3 coding sequence is TGTGCCAGCAGCAGACAAGGGGGCTCCGACAATGAGCAGTTCTTC. Its protein is CASSRQGGSDNEQFF.

At least ten counts were recorded for this clonotype. The chain employs TRBV20-1 and TRBJ2-1; 9 bases are shared with TRBD1. The junction had 10 bases not matched to a gene; V was cut back by 6 bases and J by 7 bases. CDR1 is DFQATT and CDR2 is SNEGSKA in the germline V gene (reference sequence). The CDR3 runs 14 residues. CDR3 nucleotides: TGCAGTGCCCTCGACAGGGGGGACGTGAATGAGCAGTTCTTC. Translating gives CSALDRGDVNEQFF.

The V and J genes are TRBV6-1 and TRBJ1-5, with D unresolved. The V gene's germline CDR1 is MNHNS and CDR2 SASEGT. V dropped 7 bases and J dropped 0 bases, with 13 bases sitting between them. This CDR3 contains 15 residues. CDR3 amino acids: CASKEDSYSNQPQHF. CDR3 DNA sequence: TGTGCCAGCAAGGAGGATTCCTATAGCAATCAGCCCCAGCATTTT.

This clonotype was seen more than once but under ten times. This chain connects TRBV6-9 to TRBJ2-7, with TRBD1 matching over 10 bases. The CDR3 spans 15 residues. Looked up from germline, CDR1 is MNHGY and CDR2 is SVAAGI. J was trimmed by 1 base and V by 3 bases; bases with no gene match: 3. CDR3 nucleotides: TGTGCCAGCAGTTACTGGACAGGGGGGTCCTACGAGCAGTACTTC. Translated, it gives CASSYWTGGSYEQYF.

In its sample, this clonotype was seen many times. This sequence joins TRBV30 and TRBJ1-5; no firm D call. CDR3 length: 15 residues. CDR1 is GTSNPN, CDR2 SVGIG, per germline (reference sequence). Trimming took off 0 bases at V and 6 bases at J, with 15 bases between the two ends. The CDR3 region is CAWSVPLSGSQPQHF. The CDR3 DNA sequence: TGTGCCTGGAGTGTACCCTTGAGTGGAAGTCAGCCCCAGCATTTT.

This clonotype has at least ten counts. The V gene is TRBV20-1, the J gene TRBJ2-1, with D possibly TRBD2 on 6 matching bases. CDR1 and CDR2 (germline): DFQATT, SNEGSKA (reference sequence). This CDR3 has 17 amino acids. V was pared by 6 bases and J by 0 bases, with 21 bases between. In nucleotides, the CDR3 is TGCAGTGCGCAAGGATTCGGGAGAGGGAGCTCCTACAATGAGCAGTTCTTC. As protein: CSAQGFGRGSSYNEQFF.

This clonotype was detected many times. The rearrangement uses TRBV2 and TRBJ2-3; D is unclear. CDR1 and CDR2 (germline): SNHLY, FYNNEI. V was cut by 2 bases and J by 6 bases, with 6 bases left in between. This CDR3 spans 12 amino acids. CDR3: CASSELEDTQYF. The DNA for the CDR3 is TGTGCCAGCAGTGAACTGGAGGATACGCAGTATTTT. Looking up the rest from reference TRBV2 and TRBJ2-3 gives the full variable domain: EPEVTQTPSHQVTQMGQEVILRCVPISNHLYFYWYRQILGQKVEFLVSFYNNEISEKSEIFDDQFSVERPDGSNFTLKIRSTKLEDSAMYFCASSELEDTQYFGPGTRLTVL.

This clonotype has just a few counts. One junction end does not reproduce the germline sequence, and a read error may be involved. The chain joins TRBV7-9 to TRBJ1-1; 7 positions agree with TRBD1. The CDR3 spans 15 residues. Looked up from germline, CDR1 is SEHNR and CDR2 is FQNEAQ (reference sequence). CDR3 sequence reads: CASSYIGTVNTETFF. The CDR3, as DNA: TGTGCCAGCAGTTATATCGGGACAGTGAACACTGAAACTTTCTTT.

This clonotype has ten or more counts. J is TRBJ2-6 and V is TRBV2; 9 positions match TRBD1. In germline, CDR1 is SNHLY, CDR2 FYNNEI. V lost 4 bases and J lost 2; bases outside the gene matches: 6. The length of the CDR3 is 17 residues. The CDR3 region has the DNA TGTGCCAGCAGTGGACAGGGGGACCGAACTGGGGCCAACGTCCTGACTTTC. This sequence encodes CASSGQGDRTGANVLTF.

This clonotype was observed many times. This chain joins TRBV28 and TRBJ2-2, with D perhaps TRBD2 (6 bases). Trimming stripped 6 bases from V and 0 bases from J, with 14 bases between. Germline lookup yields CDR1 MDHEN and CDR2 SYDVKM. The CDR3 spans 16 residues. CDR3 sequence reads: CASSTGGTANTGELFF. The CDR3 DNA reads as TGTGCCAGCAGCACTGGGGGGACGGCGAACACCGGGGAGCTGTTTTTT.

This clonotype was seen at least ten times. The rearrangement links TRBV7-2 to TRBJ2-7; D not resolved. The V end lost 5 bases, the J end lost 4 bases, and 6 bases lay between the germline ends. The CDR3 is 11 amino acids. CDR1 and CDR2 from the germline V gene are SGHTA and FQGNSA. The CDR3 loop is CASSVFYEQYF. The CDR3 nucleotides are TGTGCCAGCAGCGTATTTTACGAGCAGTACTTC.

This chain joins TRBV11-1 and TRBJ2-3; 12 bases map to TRBD2. V trimming: 5 bases; J trimming: 6 bases; junction bases outside the gene matches: 9. Per the germline V gene, CDR1 is SGHAT and CDR2 is FQDESV (reference sequence). The CDR3 consists of 16 residues. CDR3 coding DNA: TGTGCCAGCAGCAAAAGACTAGCGGGAGAGGTGGATACGCAGTATTTT. Amino acid sequence: CASSKRLAGEVDTQYF.

This clonotype was seen repeatedly, ten times or more. The chain joins TRBV30 to TRBJ1-3; D uncertain. Germline V gene lookup returns CDR1 GTSNPN and CDR2 SVGIG (reference sequence). V lost 0 bases and J lost 1, with 4 bases in between. The CDR3 consists of 13 residues. The CDR3 DNA is TGTGCCTGGAGTGTGGGTTCTGGAAACACCATATATTTT. Translation gives CAWSVGSGNTIYF. Drawing the rest from reference TRBV30 and TRBJ1-3, the complete variable domain is SQTIHQWPATLVQPVGSPLSLECTVEGTSNPNLYWYRQAAGRGLQLLFYSVGIGQISSEVPQNLSASRPQDRQFILSSKKLLLSDSGFYLCAWSVGSGNTIYFGEGSWLTVV.

This clonotype was recorded at least ten times. The chain couples TRBV18 to TRBJ1-1; 8 bases fit TRBD1. The V gene end was trimmed by 3 bases and the J gene end by 6 bases; junction bases not matched to a gene: 12. Germline-derived CDR1 and CDR2 are KGHSH and LQKENI. The CDR3 runs 16 residues. The CDR3 nucleotides are TGTGCCAGCTCACCCCCGGGCCCAGGGGGCGCCGCTGAAGCTTTCTTT. Encoded protein: CASSPPGPGGAAEAFF.

This clonotype was seen repeatedly, ten times or more. The chain carries TRBV18 and TRBJ2-7; D might be TRBD2 (5 bases). In germline, CDR1 is KGHSH, CDR2 LQKENI. The CDR3 sequence is 15 residues long. The V and J ends lost 3 bases and 5 bases respectively, with 17 bases between them. In DNA form, the CDR3 reads TGTGCCAGCTCACCCGATCTAGCAATTTCGGACGAGCAGTACTTC. Protein: CASSPDLAISDEQYF.

There are a few counts of this clonotype. The CDR3 reads CASSLNPSYEAFF. As DNA, the CDR3 is TGTGCCAGCAGCTTAAATCCTTCTTATGAAGCTTTCTTT. This chain links TRBV7-3 with TRBJ1-1; D is unclear. Trimming shortened V by 1 base and J by 7 bases, and 10 bases separated the two germline ends. This CDR3 contains 13 residues. CDR1 and CDR2 (germline): SGHTA, FQGTGA. Combining the CDR3 with reference TRBV7-3 and TRBJ1-1 gives the whole variable domain GAGVSQTPSNKVTEKGKYVELRCDPISGHTALYWYRQSLGQGPEFLIYFQGTGAADDSGLPNDRFFAVRPEGSVSTLKIQRTERGDSAVYLCASSLNPSYEAFFGQGTRLTVV.

This clonotype came up many times. The J gene is TRBJ2-3, the V gene TRBV27; D is undetermined. Germline CDR1 MNHEY, CDR2 SMNVEV (reference sequence). V was cut by 5 bases and J by 3 bases, with 15 bases left in between. The CDR3 extends over 15 amino acids. The CDR3 region is CASSPLMGWTDTQYF. The CDR3 DNA is TGTGCCAGCAGTCCCCTGATGGGTTGGACAGATACGCAGTATTTT.

This clonotype was observed a few times. The chain joins TRBV4-1 to TRBJ2-2, with D possibly TRBD1 on 6 matching bases. V gave up 4 bases and J gave up 5 bases, with 8 bases separating them. Per germline, CDR1 MGHRA and CDR2 YSYEKL. This CDR3 region has 13 residues. CDR3 in DNA: TGCGCCAGCAGCCGAGGACAGACCGGGGAGCTGTTTTTT. Translated, it gives CASSRGQTGELFF.

This clonotype was recorded at least ten times. V and J are TRBV12-3 or TRBV12-4 and TRBJ1-1; TRBD1 aligns across 8 bases. CDR3 size: 14 residues. The ends lost 6 bases at V and 4 bases at J; junction bases unmatched: 7. DNA of the CDR3: TGTGCCAGCAGGCTCAGGGGGCAGATCACTGAAGCTTTCTTT. Protein sequence: CASRLRGQITEAFF.

This clonotype occurred many times. This chain connects TRBV6-1 to TRBJ2-7; TRBD1 aligns across 9 bases. The CDR3 length is 13 residues. J was trimmed by 7 bases and V by 6 bases; bases with no gene match: 7. Germline V CDR1 and CDR2: MNHNS, SASEGT. The CDR3 coding sequence is TGTGCCAGCAGAATACAGGGGGCGCTTGAGCAGTACTTC. It is translated as CASRIQGALEQYF.

The sample holds many counts of this clonotype. The DNA for the CDR3 is TGTGCCAGCAGCTCTCGAGGGGAGCAGTTCTTC. It translates to CASSSRGEQFF. The V gene is TRBV7-9, the J gene TRBJ2-1; TRBD2 might be the D (5 bases). There are 11 residues in the CDR3. The germline V and J ends were trimmed by 4 bases and 10 bases, with 8 bases remaining between them. The germline gives CDR1 SEHNR, CDR2 FQNEAQ (reference sequence).

The chain links TRBV25-1 to TRBJ2-1; TRBD1 matches 9 bases. V dropped 5 bases and J dropped 7; count of bases not matched to a gene: 12. Germline V CDR1 and CDR2: MGHDK, SYGVNS. The CDR3 contains 16 residues. The CDR3 DNA sequence: TGTGCCAGCAGTAAATCCGGGACAGGGATTAGAAATGAGCAGTTCTTC. Amino acid sequence: CASSKSGTGIRNEQFF.

Many counts were recorded for this clonotype. The J gene is TRBJ2-7, the V gene TRBV12-3 or TRBV12-4, with D perhaps TRBD2 (5 bases). Trimming took 4 bases from V and 1 from J, leaving 11 bases between them. The CDR3 has 14 residues. CDR3 loop: CASSSAGASYEQYF. CDR3 nucleotide sequence: TGTGCCAGCAGTTCCGCGGGCGCATCCTACGAGCAGTACTTC.

In nucleotides, the CDR3 is TGTGCCAGCAGTTTATCCGCCGCAGGTTATGGCTACACCTTC. Its protein is CASSLSAAGYGYTF. The chain couples TRBV27 to TRBJ1-2; D remains ambiguous. The V gene lost 0 bases and the J gene lost 5 bases, with 10 bases spanning the gap. From germline, CDR1 is MNHEY and CDR2 SMNVEV (reference sequence). The CDR3 runs 14 residues.

V usage is TRBV5-1 and J usage is TRBJ1-2; 8 nucleotides line up with TRBD1. Germline V lookup: CDR1 SGHRS, CDR2 YFSETQ. This CDR3 is built from 15 residues. After removal of 0 bases from V and 3 bases from J, the junction contained 4 bases not matched to a gene. DNA of the CDR3: TGCGCCAGCAGCTTGGAGGGACAGGCTCACTATGGCTACACCTTC. The encoded protein is CASSLEGQAHYGYTF.

The V call is TRBV18, the J call TRBJ2-3, with TRBD1 matching 7 bases. The V and J ends lost 5 bases and 2 bases, in that order; junction bases with no gene match: 7. The CDR3 runs to 15 residues. From germline, CDR1 is KGHSH and CDR2 LQKENI. CDR3 nucleotide sequence: TGTGCCAGCTCATCAGGGGGTCAGAACACAGATACGCAGTATTTT. This translates into CASSSGGQNTDTQYF.

The table lists this clonotype with a few counts. A junction end diverges from the germline sequence, so it may reflect a read error. The chain carries TRBV5-1 and TRBJ1-2; 7 bases agree with TRBD1. The germline CDR1 and CDR2 sequences are SGHRS and YFSETQ. The CDR3 has 13 residues. The DNA for the CDR3 is TGCGCCAGCAGCAGGGGACAGCTCTATGACTACACCTTC. Translating gives CASSRGQLYDYTF.